The next 8 T cell receptor beta chains were all read from a single sample in a study of blood T cell repertoires in COVID-19 (dated by TCRdb to between 2020 and 2021). Library creation used the immunoSEQ multiplex PCR assay. Entries here come from immuneACCESS through TCRdb and include only in-frame sequences with V and J called. Some clones fail to appear in such tables; in the studies checked, an unresolved V gene covers under half of the shortfall, and the cause of the remainder is unknown. Counted in this sample were under 250,000 clones; 88% of them appeared once. The leading ten clones occupy about 1.3% of the sample. The specimen was peripheral blood. These receptors all come from an elderly man with acute or convalescent COVID-19.

The chain links TRBV7-2 to TRBJ1-2; D may be TRBD1 (6 bases). Germline CDR1 reads SGHTA; CDR2 reads FQGNSA. V lost 8 bases and J lost 2, with 15 bases in between. The CDR3 is 14 amino acids. CDR3 region: CASAPRGLNYGYTF. CDR3 DNA sequence: TGTGCCAGCGCTCCGCGGGGGCTGAACTATGGCTACACCTTC.

The V and J genes are TRBV7-8 and TRBJ2-7; tentatively, D is TRBD1 (6 bases). Trimming shortened V by 5 bases and J by 4 bases, and 12 bases separated the two germline ends. Germline-derived CDR1 and CDR2 are SGHVS and FQNEAQ. The CDR3 contains 13 residues. This CDR3 reads CASSPRDNYEQYF. As DNA, the CDR3 is TGTGCCAGCAGCCCAAGGGACAATTACGAGCAGTACTTC.

This chain connects TRBV7-2 to TRBJ1-2; 7 bases line up with TRBD1. Germline loops: CDR1 SGHTA, CDR2 FQGNSA. The CDR3 runs to 14 residues. Trimming removed 4 bases from V and 8 bases from J; junction bases left unmatched: 10. The chain's CDR3 is CASSSRDSKGGYTF. The CDR3 nucleotides are TGTGCCAGCAGCTCCCGGGACAGCAAGGGGGGCTACACCTTC.

The chain recombines TRBV6-2 or TRBV6-3 with TRBJ1-1, with unresolved D. Germline CDR1 and CDR2: MNHEY and SVGEGT. CDR3 length: 15 amino acids. Trimming cost V 5 bases and J 1 base, with 14 bases left between them. This CDR3 is CASSKGARGNTEAFF. CDR3 nucleotide sequence: TGTGCCAGCAGTAAGGGAGCCCGGGGGAACACTGAAGCTTTCTTT.

The chain uses TRBV4-2 and TRBJ1-6; 8 bases fit TRBD1. CDR3 length equals 17 residues. Germline V gene lookup returns CDR1 LGHNA and CDR2 YNFKEQ. V lost 4 bases to trimming and J lost 10 bases; unmatched junction nucleotides: 15. For the CDR3, the DNA is TGTGCCAGCAGCCTTTTTATAGACAGGGGCGGTGGATCACCCCTCCACTTT. Residues: CASSLFIDRGGGSPLHF.

This chain joins TRBV11-2 and TRBJ1-1, with 9 bases aligning to TRBD1. Germline V gene lookup returns CDR1 SGHAT and CDR2 FQNNGV. Trimming at V came to 6 bases and at J to 4 bases, leaving 6 bases not matched to a gene. The CDR3 is 14 residues long. The CDR3 DNA reads TGTGCCAGCAGTACAGGGGGCAGTGGCACTGAAGCTTTCTTT. Its translation is CASSTGGSGTEAFF.

In this sample, this clone turned up a few times. The chain has TRBV7-8 and TRBJ2-7; 11 bases match TRBD2. CDR1 and CDR2 from the germline V gene are SGHVS and FQNEAQ. The CDR3 length is 18 residues. J gave up 7 bases and V 5 bases, and 19 bases lay outside the gene matches. The CDR3: CASSPSVTSGNRLREQYF. The CDR3 nucleotides are TGTGCCAGCAGCCCCTCCGTGACTAGCGGGAACCGTTTGCGGGAGCAGTACTTC.

The chain recombines TRBV6-6 with TRBJ1-1, with a weak D call TRBD1 (5 bases). Looked up from germline, CDR1 is MNHNY and CDR2 is SVGAGI (reference sequence). This CDR3 region has 15 residues. The germline V and J ends were trimmed by 7 bases and 1 base, with 16 bases remaining between them. The chain's CDR3 is CASTTDGRANTEAFF. The CDR3 coding sequence is TGTGCCAGCACCACCGACGGCAGGGCGAACACTGAAGCTTTCTTT.